This T cell receptor beta chain was recovered during a study of blood T cell repertoires in COVID-19. CDR3 length: 13 residues. The germline V gene encodes CDR1 SGHRS and CDR2 YFSETQ. Trimming cost V 2 bases and J 6 bases; bases outside gene matches: 1. Data came from immunoSEQ multiplex PCR; TCRdb stores just in-frame clones and leaves some out. The sample lists about 100,000 clones, roughly 85% occurring once. The sample taken for sequencing was peripheral blood. The chain uses TRBV5-1 and TRBJ1-4; TRBD1 agrees at 7 bases. The clonotype was recovered from an older woman with acute or convalescent COVID-19. The CDR3 here is CASSFGTDEKLFF. DNA of the CDR3: TGCGCCAGCAGCTTTGGGACAGATGAAAAACTGTTTTTT.